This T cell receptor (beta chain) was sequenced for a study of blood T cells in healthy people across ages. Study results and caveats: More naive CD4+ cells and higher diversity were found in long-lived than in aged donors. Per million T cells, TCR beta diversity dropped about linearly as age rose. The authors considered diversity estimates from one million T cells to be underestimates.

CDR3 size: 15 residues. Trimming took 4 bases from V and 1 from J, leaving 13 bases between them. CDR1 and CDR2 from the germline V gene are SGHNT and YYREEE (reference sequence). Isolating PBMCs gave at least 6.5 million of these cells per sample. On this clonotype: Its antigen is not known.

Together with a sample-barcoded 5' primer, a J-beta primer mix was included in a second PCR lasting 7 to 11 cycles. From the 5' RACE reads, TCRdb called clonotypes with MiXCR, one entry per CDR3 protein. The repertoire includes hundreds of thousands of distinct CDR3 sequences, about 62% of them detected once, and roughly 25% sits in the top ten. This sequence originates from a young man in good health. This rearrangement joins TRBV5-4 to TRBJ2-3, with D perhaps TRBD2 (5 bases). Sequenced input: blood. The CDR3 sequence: CASSRTSPGTDTQYF. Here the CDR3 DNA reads TGTGCCAGCAGCCGCACTAGTCCTGGCACAGATACGCAGTATTTT.